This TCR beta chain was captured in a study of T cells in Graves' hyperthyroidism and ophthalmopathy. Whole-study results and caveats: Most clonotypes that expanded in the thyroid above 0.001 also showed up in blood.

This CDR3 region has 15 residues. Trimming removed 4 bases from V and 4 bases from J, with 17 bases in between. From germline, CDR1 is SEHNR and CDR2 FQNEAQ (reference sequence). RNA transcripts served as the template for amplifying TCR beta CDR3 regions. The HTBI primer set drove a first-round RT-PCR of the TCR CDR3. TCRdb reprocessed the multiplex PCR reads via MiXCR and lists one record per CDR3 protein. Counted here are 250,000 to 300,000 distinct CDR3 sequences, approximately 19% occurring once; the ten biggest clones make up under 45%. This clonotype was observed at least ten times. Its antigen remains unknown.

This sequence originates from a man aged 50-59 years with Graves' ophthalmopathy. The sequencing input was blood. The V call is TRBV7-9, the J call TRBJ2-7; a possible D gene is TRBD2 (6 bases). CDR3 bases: TGTGCCAGCAGCTCCCCCGCGACTAGGGGATACGAGCAGTACTTC. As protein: CASSSPATRGYEQYF.